This T cell receptor beta chain emerged from a study of blood T cell repertoires in COVID-19. Germline loops: CDR1 SGDLS, CDR2 YYNGEE. With V trimmed by 4 bases and J by 4 bases, 5 bases remained unmatched. This CDR3 spans 15 amino acids. This clone was counted a few times. TCRdb keeps only in-frame clones here, not all; method: immunoSEQ multiplex PCR. This table holds fewer than 450,000 clones, about 90% found once. Sequenced material: peripheral blood. The chain links TRBV9 to TRBJ2-3, with 11 nucleotides matching TRBD1. This TCR derives from a woman aged 70-85 years with COVID-19, enrolled during active disease. The CDR3 DNA sequence: TGTGCCAGCAGCCCGCGGGACAGGGGGTCAGATACGCAGTATTTT. Protein product: CASSPRDRGSDTQYF.